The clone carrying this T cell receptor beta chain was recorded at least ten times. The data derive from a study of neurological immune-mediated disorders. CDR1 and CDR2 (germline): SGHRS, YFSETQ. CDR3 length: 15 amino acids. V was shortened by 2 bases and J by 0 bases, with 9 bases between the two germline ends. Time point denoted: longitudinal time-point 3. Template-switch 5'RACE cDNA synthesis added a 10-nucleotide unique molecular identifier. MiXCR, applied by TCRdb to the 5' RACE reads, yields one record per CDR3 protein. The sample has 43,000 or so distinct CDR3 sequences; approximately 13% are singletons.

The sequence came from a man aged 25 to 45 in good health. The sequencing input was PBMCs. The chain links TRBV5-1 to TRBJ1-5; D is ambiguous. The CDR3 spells CASSFEGNSNQPQHF. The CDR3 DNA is TGCGCCAGCAGCTTTGAAGGGAATAGCAATCAGCCCCAGCATTTT.